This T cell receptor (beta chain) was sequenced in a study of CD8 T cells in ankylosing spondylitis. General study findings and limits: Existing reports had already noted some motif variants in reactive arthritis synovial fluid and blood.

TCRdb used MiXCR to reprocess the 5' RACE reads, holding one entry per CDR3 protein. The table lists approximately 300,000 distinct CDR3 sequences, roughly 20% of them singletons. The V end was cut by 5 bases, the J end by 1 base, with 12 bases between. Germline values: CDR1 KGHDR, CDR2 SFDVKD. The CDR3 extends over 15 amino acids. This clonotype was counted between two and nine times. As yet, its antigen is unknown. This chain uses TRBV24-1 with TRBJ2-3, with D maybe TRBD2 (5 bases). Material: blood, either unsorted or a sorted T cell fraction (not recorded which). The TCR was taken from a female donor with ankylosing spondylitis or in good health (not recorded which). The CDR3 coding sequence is TGTGCCACCAGTGCCAGCGGAACCGGCACAGATACGCAGTATTTT. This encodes CATSASGTGTDTQYF.